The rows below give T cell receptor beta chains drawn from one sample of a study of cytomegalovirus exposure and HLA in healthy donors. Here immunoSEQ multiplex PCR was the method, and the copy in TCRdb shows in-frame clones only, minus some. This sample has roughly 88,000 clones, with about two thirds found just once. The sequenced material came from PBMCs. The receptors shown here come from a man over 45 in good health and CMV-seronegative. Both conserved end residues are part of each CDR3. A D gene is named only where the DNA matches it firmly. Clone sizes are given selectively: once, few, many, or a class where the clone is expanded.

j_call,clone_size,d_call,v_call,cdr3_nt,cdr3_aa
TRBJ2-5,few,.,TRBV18,TGTGCCAGCTCACCGGCCTCCAATTTGGGTTTGGAGCAGTACTTC,CASSPASNLGLEQYF
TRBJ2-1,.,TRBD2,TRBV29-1,TGCAGCGGCGCCCAGCGGGGTTTGAATGAGCAGTTCTTC,CSGAQRGLNEQFF
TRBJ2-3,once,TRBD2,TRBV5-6,TGTGCCAGCAGCGACTCGACTAGCGGGAGGGTGACAGATACGCAGTATTTT,CASSDSTSGRVTDTQYF
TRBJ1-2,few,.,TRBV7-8,TGTGCCAGCAGCTTAGTACAGAGCAGAGATGGCTACACCTTC,CASSLVQSRDGYTF
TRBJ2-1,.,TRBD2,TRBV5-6,TGTGCCAGCAGCGTCGGGACTAGCCCTTACAATGAGCAGTTCTTC,CASSVGTSPYNEQFF
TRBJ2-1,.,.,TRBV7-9,TGTTCCAGCAGCTTGAGCGTCCACGAGCAGTTCTTC,CSSSLSVHEQFF
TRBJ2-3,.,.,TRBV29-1,TGCAGCGTTGAAAAATGGCAGGTTGGAGATACGCAGTATTTT,CSVEKWQVGDTQYF
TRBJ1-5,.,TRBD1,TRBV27,TGTGCCAGCAGCCGGGGACAGGGTGGGAATCAGCCCCAGCATTTT,CASSRGQGGNQPQHF
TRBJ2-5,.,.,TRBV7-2,TGTGCCAGCAGCCCCCGGCGGGGATTCGGACAGACCCAGTACTTC,CASSPRRGFGQTQYF
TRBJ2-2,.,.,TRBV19,TGTGCCAGTAGTTGGCAGGGGCCTCCGAACACCGGGGAGCTGTTTTTT,CASSWQGPPNTGELFF